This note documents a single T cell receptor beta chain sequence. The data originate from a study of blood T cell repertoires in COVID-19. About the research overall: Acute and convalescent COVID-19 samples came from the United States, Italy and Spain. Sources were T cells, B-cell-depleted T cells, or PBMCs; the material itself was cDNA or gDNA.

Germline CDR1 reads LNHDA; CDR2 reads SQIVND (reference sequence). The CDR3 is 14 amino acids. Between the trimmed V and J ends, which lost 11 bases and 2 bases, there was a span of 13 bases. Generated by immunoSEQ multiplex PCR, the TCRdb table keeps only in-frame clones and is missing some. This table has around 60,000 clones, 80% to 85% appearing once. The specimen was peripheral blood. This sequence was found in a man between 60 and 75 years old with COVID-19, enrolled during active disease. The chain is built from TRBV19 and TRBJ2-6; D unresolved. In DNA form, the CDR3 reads TGTGCCTCGGGTCGTGCACCTGGGGCCAACGTCCTGACTTTC. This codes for CASGRAPGANVLTF.